The 27 T cell receptor beta chains below all came from one sample that was sequenced in a study of technical replicates of blood from a few donors. Sequenced by immunoSEQ multiplex PCR; TCRdb stores in-frame clones only, minus some. Among roughly 62,000 clones listed, about 95% were seen once. Sequencing input: PBMCs. These receptors were taken from a human donor in good health. Some clones in this sample may be carry-over from other donors' samples.

The chain couples TRBV7-8 to TRBJ2-7; a possible D gene is TRBD1 (6 bases). The CDR3 totals 16 residues. V was pared by 1 base and J by 3 bases, with 16 bases between. Germline assignment: CDR1 SGHVS and CDR2 FQNEAQ. CDR3 DNA sequence: TGTGCCAGCAGCTTAGATCGACAGGTCCTTTACTACGAGCAGTACTTC. This gives the protein CASSLDRQVLYYEQYF.

The chain is built from TRBV7-3 and TRBJ2-3; 8 positions agree with TRBD2. The V gene's germline CDR1 is SGHTA and CDR2 FQGTGA. Trimming cost V 5 bases and J 15 bases; bases outside gene matches: 10. This CDR3 has 12 residues. The chain's CDR3 is CASSQVGTRVYF. CDR3 bases: TGTGCCAGCAGCCAGGTGGGGACTAGAGTTTATTTT.

The V call is TRBV7-8, the J call TRBJ2-3, with 9 bases matching TRBD1. Germline lookup yields CDR1 SGHVS and CDR2 FQNEAQ. The V gene end was trimmed by 5 bases and the J gene end by 2 bases; junction bases not matched to a gene: 17. There are 19 residues in the CDR3. Here the CDR3 reads CASSTHHTTGQGITDTQYF. In DNA form, the CDR3 reads TGTGCCAGCAGCACCCACCACACGACGGGACAGGGAATCACAGATACGCAGTATTTT.

The chain combines TRBV4-2 with TRBJ1-2, with a tentative D call TRBD1 (5 bases). Germline assignment: CDR1 LGHNA and CDR2 YNFKEQ. Trimming removed 1 base from V and 8 bases from J, with 17 bases in between. The CDR3 has 15 amino acids. CDR3 DNA: TGTGCCAGCAGCCAAGCTGTCCAGGGATCTCAAGGCTACACCTTC. Its protein is CASSQAVQGSQGYTF.

CDR3 sequence reads: CASSTLAGVDTQYF. DNA for the CDR3: TGTGCCAGTAGTACCCTAGCGGGAGTCGATACGCAGTATTTT. The chain is built from TRBV19 and TRBJ2-3; TRBD2 agrees at 10 bases. Germline V gene sequence: CDR1 LNHDA, CDR2 SQIVND (reference sequence). V gave up 4 bases and J gave up 6 bases; unmatched junction bases: 4. This CDR3 region has 14 residues.

V and J are TRBV27 and TRBJ1-6; D remains unclear. The V and J ends lost 5 bases and 9 bases respectively, with 20 bases between them. The CDR3 loop spans 16 amino acids. Germline V gene data show CDR1 as MNHEY and CDR2 as SMNVEV (reference sequence). The CDR3 reads CASSTYRGKRGSPLHF. As DNA, the CDR3 is TGTGCCAGCAGTACTTACCGAGGCAAACGGGGTTCACCCCTCCACTTT.

The chain employs TRBV5-8 and TRBJ2-6; 8 bases line up with TRBD1. Germline CDR1 is SGHTS and CDR2 is YDEGEE. J lost 3 bases, V lost 6 bases, and 11 bases had no gene match. The CDR3 has 17 amino acids. CDR3 sequence (DNA): TGTGCCAGCACCCCCCTGCAGGGGGCTAGTGGGGCCAACGTCCTGACTTTC. Its translation is CASTPLQGASGANVLTF.

This clone appeared once. The genes are TRBV14 and TRBJ2-7; possibly TRBD1 for D (6 bases). CDR3 length: 16 amino acids. The germline V gene has CDR1 SGHDN and CDR2 FVKESK. V gave up 4 bases and J gave up 2 bases, with 18 bases separating them. The CDR3 DNA sequence: TGTGCCAGCAGCCCAGATTTAAACAGGGCTACCTACGAGCAGTACTTC. This gives the protein CASSPDLNRATYEQYF.

The genes are TRBV5-1 and TRBJ2-7, with D unclear. Germline loops: CDR1 SGHRS, CDR2 YFSETQ. V shed 0 bases and J shed 5 bases, with 12 bases lying between them. This CDR3 contains 14 residues. The CDR3 region has the DNA TGCGCCAGCAGCTTGGGGTCGCCACTGAACGAGCAGTACTTC. Protein sequence: CASSLGSPLNEQYF.

The chain carries TRBV7-9 and TRBJ1-5; D is unresolved. The V end was cut by 4 bases, the J end by 9 bases, with 7 bases between. CDR1 is SEHNR, CDR2 FQNEAQ, per germline (reference sequence). CDR3 length: 11 amino acids. CDR3 sequence: CASSSGRPQHF. In nucleotides, the CDR3 is TGTGCCAGCAGCTCCGGTAGGCCCCAGCATTTT.

The V call is TRBV11-2, the J call TRBJ2-5; a possible D gene is TRBD1 (5 bases). The CDR3 is 15 amino acids. Looked up from germline, CDR1 is SGHAT and CDR2 is FQNNGV. Between the trimmed V and J ends, which lost 6 bases and 1 base, there was a span of 15 bases. CDR3 in amino acids: CASRSVGAVQETQYF. The CDR3 DNA is TGTGCCAGCAGATCGGTAGGGGCTGTCCAAGAGACCCAGTACTTC.

V gene TRBV4-3 combines with J gene TRBJ2-3; maybe TRBD2 (7 bases). Trimming took off 4 bases at V and 2 bases at J, with 10 bases between the two ends. This CDR3 spans 14 amino acids. Germline-derived CDR1 and CDR2 are LGHNA and YSLEER. DNA of the CDR3: TGCGCCAGCAGCCCAGGGGACTACACAGATACGCAGTATTTT. It yields the protein CASSPGDYTDTQYF.

The J gene is TRBJ2-3, the V gene TRBV7-6; 9 bases map to TRBD2. V shed 2 bases and J 6 bases; nucleotides not matched to a gene: 9. CDR1 is SGHVS, CDR2 FNYEAQ, per germline. This CDR3 spans 16 amino acids. The CDR3 sequence is CASSLRARGGADTQYF. CDR3 coding DNA: TGTGCCAGCAGCTTAAGGGCGCGGGGGGGCGCGGATACGCAGTATTTT. Together with reference TRBV7-6 and TRBJ2-3, the CDR3 gives the full variable domain: GAGVSQSPRYKVTKRGQDVALRCDPISGHVSLYWYRQALGQGPEFLTYFNYEAQQDKSGLPNDRFSAERPEGSISTLTIQRTEQRDSAMYRCASSLRARGGADTQYFGPGTRLTVL.

The chain couples TRBV11-2 to TRBJ2-7; D not certain. V gave up 2 bases and J gave up 1 base, with 6 bases separating them. Germline V gene data show CDR1 as SGHAT and CDR2 as FQNNGV. CDR3 length: 13 residues. CDR3 sequence: CASSLYKSYEQYF. Written as DNA, the CDR3 is TGTGCCAGCAGCTTATACAAGTCCTACGAGCAGTACTTC.

The chain links TRBV7-2 to TRBJ1-3; no reliable D call. This CDR3 is built from 16 residues. Germline V gene data show CDR1 as SGHTA and CDR2 as FQGNSA. The germline V and J ends were trimmed by 1 base and 9 bases, with 19 bases remaining between them. The CDR3: CASSLEFYSLSGTIYF. The CDR3 nucleotides read TGTGCCAGCAGCTTAGAATTCTACAGCTTATCTGGCACCATATATTTT.

This chain links TRBV11-1 with TRBJ2-1, with 7 bases matching TRBD2. V gave up 5 bases and J gave up 0 bases; unmatched junction bases: 7. In germline, CDR1 is SGHAT, CDR2 FQDESV (reference sequence). The CDR3 is 16 amino acids. Here the CDR3 reads CASSRLAGHSYNEQFF. CDR3 bases: TGTGCCAGCAGCAGATTAGCGGGCCACTCCTACAATGAGCAGTTCTTC.

V is TRBV7-2 and J is TRBJ2-5; 8 nucleotides match TRBD1. The V segment lost 1 base and the J segment 5 bases; nucleotides outside the gene matches: 6. CDR1 and CDR2 (germline): SGHTA, FQGNSA. This CDR3 has 15 residues. The CDR3, as DNA: TGTGCCAGCAGCTTAGTACTGGACAGGGCTGAGACCCAGTACTTC. It yields the protein CASSLVLDRAETQYF. Using reference TRBV7-2 and TRBJ2-5 for the parts outside the CDR3, the full variable domain is GAGVSQSPSNKVTEKGKDVELRCDPISGHTALYWYRQSLGQGLEFLIYFQGNSAPDKSGLPSDRFSAERTGGSVSTLTIQRTQQEDSAVYLCASSLVLDRAETQYFGPGTRLLVL.

The V call is TRBV19, the J call TRBJ2-7; possible D gene TRBD2, 5 bases. Germline lookup yields CDR1 LNHDA and CDR2 SQIVND (reference sequence). V dropped 4 bases and J dropped 2 bases, with 9 bases sitting between them. The CDR3 is 13 amino acids. CDR3 protein: CASSNTGAYEQYF. CDR3 sequence (DNA): TGTGCCAGTAGTAATACCGGGGCCTACGAGCAGTACTTC. The full variable domain, its missing parts supplied by reference TRBV19 and TRBJ2-7, is DGGITQSPKYLFRKEGQNVTLSCEQNLNHDAMYWYRQDPGQGLRLIYYSQIVNDFQKGDIAEGYSVSREKKESFPLTVTSAQKNPTAFYLCASSNTGAYEQYFGPGTRLTVT.

The V call is TRBV7-2, the J call TRBJ2-3, with 10 bases that match TRBD2. CDR1 SGHTA and CDR2 FQGNSA come from the germline V gene. With V trimmed by 1 base and J by 7 bases, 5 bases remained unmatched. This CDR3 region has 15 residues. The CDR3 bases are TGTGCCAGCAGCTTAGAGGCTAGCGGGAGAAATACGCAGTATTTT. Amino acids: CASSLEASGRNTQYF.

The rearrangement uses TRBV4-3 and TRBJ1-2; possibly TRBD1 for D (6 bases). The germline V and J ends were trimmed by 2 bases and 6 bases, with 13 bases remaining between them. The CDR3 is made up of 14 amino acids. Germline V gives CDR1 LGHNA, CDR2 YSLEER. In DNA, the CDR3 is TGCGCCAGCAGCCAAACGCGGGGGGGCGATGGCTACACCTTC. Residues: CASSQTRGGDGYTF.

The CDR3 DNA reads as TGTGCCAGCACCCGGGACTCTCGGGAGACCCAGTACTTC. This encodes CASTRDSRETQYF. The chain couples TRBV6-6 to TRBJ2-5; possible D gene TRBD2, 6 bases. Trimming left V 7 bases short and J 5 bases short, with 14 bases between. The germline gives CDR1 MNHNY, CDR2 SVGAGI (reference sequence). There are 13 residues in the CDR3.

This chain uses TRBV19 with TRBJ2-2, with D unclear. Trimming left V 5 bases short and J 4 bases short, with 8 bases between. Germline loops: CDR1 LNHDA, CDR2 SQIVND (reference sequence). CDR3 size: 13 residues. The CDR3 nucleotides are TGTGCCAGTAGTTTCCTTAGCACCGGGGAGCTGTTTTTT. Protein: CASSFLSTGELFF.

The genes are TRBV7-9 and TRBJ1-4; a possible D gene is TRBD1 (6 bases). CDR3 length: 14 amino acids. The germline V and J ends were trimmed by 3 bases and 3 bases, with 8 bases remaining between them. The germline gives CDR1 SEHNR, CDR2 FQNEAQ (reference sequence). For the CDR3, the DNA is TGTGCCAGCAGCTTCTCAGGGGCTAATGAAAAACTGTTTTTT. Protein sequence: CASSFSGANEKLFF.

The CDR3 here is CASSYPGTIEAFF. The CDR3 DNA sequence: TGTGCCAGCAGTTACCCCGGGACAATTGAAGCTTTCTTT. The chain recombines TRBV6-5 with TRBJ1-1; D is possibly TRBD1 (6 bases). The CDR3 is 13 residues long. The germline CDR1 and CDR2 sequences are MNHEY and SVGAGI. The V end was cut by 2 bases, the J end by 7 bases, with 11 bases between.

The rearrangement links TRBV27 to TRBJ2-3, with a weak D call TRBD2 (7 bases). Germline CDR1 reads MNHEY; CDR2 reads SMNVEV (reference sequence). The CDR3 is 17 amino acids. V gave up 3 bases and J gave up 4 bases, with 20 bases separating them. The CDR3 is CASSFSLAAGGPDTQYF. The CDR3, as DNA: TGTGCCAGCAGTTTCTCCCTAGCGGCCGGGGGCCCAGATACGCAGTATTTT.

V gene TRBV15 combines with J gene TRBJ1-6; D call uncertain. CDR3 length: 15 residues. Germline CDR1 and CDR2: LNHNV and YYDKDF (reference sequence). Deletions cut 5 bases from V and 4 bases from J, with 12 bases between. For the CDR3, the DNA is TGTGCCACCAGCCCTGGGCGGGAATATAATTCACCCCTCCACTTT. It encodes CATSPGREYNSPLHF.

This CDR3 reads CASRPESRPSGNTIYF. CDR3 DNA: TGTGCCAGCAGGCCCGAAAGCCGCCCCTCTGGAAACACCATATATTTT. This chain connects TRBV6-9 to TRBJ1-3; D remains ambiguous. The length of the CDR3 is 16 residues. V dropped 6 bases and J dropped 0 bases, with 15 bases sitting between them. The germline CDR1 and CDR2 sequences are MNHGY and SVAAGI.